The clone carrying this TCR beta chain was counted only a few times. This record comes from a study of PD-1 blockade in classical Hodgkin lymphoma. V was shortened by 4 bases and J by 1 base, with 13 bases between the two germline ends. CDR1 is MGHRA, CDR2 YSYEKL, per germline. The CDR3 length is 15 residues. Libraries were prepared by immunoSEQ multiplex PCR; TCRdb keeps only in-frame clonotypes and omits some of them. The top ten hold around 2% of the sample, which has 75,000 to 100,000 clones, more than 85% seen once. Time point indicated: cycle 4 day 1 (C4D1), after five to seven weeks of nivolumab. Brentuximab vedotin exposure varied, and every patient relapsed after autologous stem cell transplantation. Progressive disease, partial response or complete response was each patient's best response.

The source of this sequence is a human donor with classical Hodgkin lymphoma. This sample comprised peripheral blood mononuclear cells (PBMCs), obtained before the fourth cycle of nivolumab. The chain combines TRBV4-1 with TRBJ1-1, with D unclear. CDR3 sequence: CASSPKGETNTEAFF. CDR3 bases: TGCGCCAGCAGCCCGAAGGGAGAGACGAACACTGAAGCTTTCTTT.